These 32 T cell receptor beta chains were all obtained from the same sample, sequenced in a study of T cell changes during pregnancy in multiple sclerosis. Libraries were prepared by immunoSEQ multiplex PCR; TCRdb keeps only in-frame clonotypes and omits some of them. The data show 20,000 to 30,000 clones, more than 75% seen once. Here the sequenced sample was CD4+ T cells from peripheral blood mononuclear cells, taken in the first trimester of pregnancy. The receptors were gathered from a female donor in good health, enrolled as a control in a pregnancy study.

The chain couples TRBV6-5 to TRBJ2-3; 7 bases match TRBD1. Losses at the gene ends were 1 base for V and 5 bases for J; bases not matched to a gene: 6. The CDR3 contains 15 residues. Germline-derived CDR1 and CDR2 are MNHEY and SVGAGI. The CDR3 loop is CASSYLQGFGDTQYF. CDR3 in DNA: TGTGCCAGCAGTTACTTACAGGGGTTCGGAGATACGCAGTATTTT.

There are a few counts of this clone. V usage is TRBV9 and J usage is TRBJ1-1; D gene ambiguous. V lost 1 base and J 0 bases, leaving 7 bases between the germline ends. CDR3 length equals 14 residues. The germline CDR1 and CDR2 sequences are SGDLS and YYNGEE. This CDR3 reads CASSVRRLNTEAFF. DNA for the CDR3: TGTGCCAGCAGCGTACGGAGGTTGAACACTGAAGCTTTCTTT.

Judged by abundance, this clone is medium-sized. The J gene is TRBJ2-7, the V gene TRBV5-4, with a tentative D call TRBD2 (5 bases). This CDR3 is 13 amino acids long. Trimming left V 4 bases short and J 2 bases short, with 10 bases between. Germline V CDR1 and CDR2: SGHNT, YYREEE (reference sequence). The CDR3 loop is CASSHPGTYEQYF. CDR3 DNA: TGTGCCAGCAGCCACCCCGGGACCTACGAGCAGTACTTC.

The chain couples TRBV5-1 to TRBJ1-1; 10 positions agree with TRBD1. Germline values: CDR1 SGHRS, CDR2 YFSETQ. Losses at the gene ends were 4 bases for V and 5 bases for J; bases not matched to a gene: 11. The CDR3 covers 16 residues. The CDR3 is CASSGGTGVKGTEAFF. CDR3 in DNA: TGCGCCAGCAGCGGGGGGACAGGGGTGAAGGGAACTGAAGCTTTCTTT.

In its sample, this clone was seen once. The chain links TRBV21-1 to TRBJ2-2; the D segment call TRBD2 is taken from the table without a DNA check. TRBV21-1 corresponds to a pseudogene. The CDR3 spans 14 residues. CDR3 nucleotides: TGTGCCAGCAGCAAACGTTTCGACACCGGGGAGCTGTTTTTT. This sequence encodes CASSKRFDTGELFF.

V and J are TRBV5-4 and TRBJ2-3, with 9 bases fitting TRBD2. The CDR3 sequence is 14 residues long. The J segment lost 4 bases and the V segment lost 2 bases, leaving 2 bases of the junction unmatched. Germline V gene lookup returns CDR1 SGHNT and CDR2 YYREEE (reference sequence). CDR3 DNA sequence: TGTGCCAGCAGCTTTAGCGGGAGCCCAGATACGCAGTATTTT. As protein: CASSFSGSPDTQYF.

The table lists this clone with a count of one. The chain combines TRBV4-2 with TRBJ2-5; D possibly corresponds to TRBD2 (8 bases). Germline loops: CDR1 LGHNA, CDR2 YNFKEQ. V was cut by 4 bases and J by 4 bases, with 22 bases left in between. This CDR3 has 17 residues. CDR3 amino acids: CASSRAGAGGGGETQYF. CDR3 in DNA: TGTGCCAGCAGCCGAGCGGGAGCAGGGGGAGGTGGAGAGACCCAGTACTTC.

The gene calls are TRBV28 and TRBJ1-5; D not certain. Germline CDR1 is MDHEN and CDR2 is SYDVKM. V was shortened by 5 bases and J by 7 bases, with 15 bases between the two germline ends. CDR3 length: 14 amino acids. CDR3 sequence: CASSQTGAYQPQHF. The CDR3 DNA is TGTGCCAGCAGTCAGACGGGTGCTTACCAGCCCCAGCATTTT. Drawing the rest from reference TRBV28 and TRBJ1-5, the complete variable domain is DVKVTQSSRYLVKRTGEKVFLECVQDMDHENMFWYRQDPGLGLRLIYFSYDVKMKEKGDIPEGYSVSREKKERFSLILESASTNQTSMYLCASSQTGAYQPQHFGDGTRLSIL.

The chain links TRBV19 to TRBJ1-2; no reliable D call. With 7 bases removed from V and 0 bases from J, the gap between germline ends came to 9 bases. The CDR3 contains 13 residues. Per the germline V gene, CDR1 is LNHDA and CDR2 is SQIVND (reference sequence). This CDR3 reads CASTVAANYGYTF. The DNA of the CDR3 is TGTGCCAGTACAGTAGCAGCTAACTATGGCTACACCTTC.

The CDR3 DNA follows: TGTGCCAGCAGCGTGAGGGAAAATTCACCCCTCCACTTT. Protein product: CASSVRENSPLHF. This rearrangement joins TRBV9 to TRBJ1-6, with D unresolved. Germline V gives CDR1 SGDLS, CDR2 YYNGEE. The CDR3 totals 13 residues. Trimming stripped 2 bases from V and 7 bases from J, with 7 bases between.

V and J are TRBV7-6 and TRBJ1-3, with 7 bases identical to TRBD1. The CDR3 totals 16 residues. The J segment lost 0 bases and the V segment lost 1 base, leaving 3 bases of the junction unmatched. Germline V CDR1 and CDR2: SGHVS, FNYEAQ. In DNA form, the CDR3 reads TGTGCCAGCAGCTTAGACGGGACAGCCTCTGGAAACACCATATATTTT. This translates into CASSLDGTASGNTIYF.

In this sample, this clone turned up a few times. The genes are TRBV5-1 and TRBJ2-3; tentatively, D is TRBD1 (6 bases). CDR1 is SGHRS, CDR2 YFSETQ, per germline. The CDR3 extends over 14 amino acids. The ends were cut back, 4 bases at V and 14 bases at J, with 23 bases in the middle. CDR3 in amino acids: CASSPTLGGAIGYF. CDR3 sequence (DNA): TGCGCCAGCAGCCCGACTTTAGGGGGTGCGATAGGGTATTTT. The full variable domain, with the rest looked up from reference TRBV5-1 and TRBJ2-3, is KAGVTQTPRYLIKTRGQQVTLSCSPISGHRSVSWYQQTPGQGLQFLFEYFSETQRNKGNFPGRFSGRQFSNSRSEMNVSTLELGDSALYLCASSPTLGGAIGYFGPGTRLTVL.

V and J are TRBV9 and TRBJ1-5; the match to TRBD1 covers 9 bases. The junction had 5 bases not matched to a gene; V was cut back by 0 bases and J by 7 bases. This CDR3 has 15 residues. The V gene's germline CDR1 is SGDLS and CDR2 YYNGEE. The CDR3 DNA reads as TGTGCCAGCAGCGTAGGGGACAGGGTTTACCAGCCCCAGCATTTT. Encoded protein: CASSVGDRVYQPQHF.

CDR3 DNA sequence: TGTGCCAGCAGTTCACAGAATCCGGGGACAGGGAGGCCAGGCTACACCTTC. This codes for CASSSQNPGTGRPGYTF. V and J are TRBV27 and TRBJ1-2; 9 bases fit TRBD1. In germline, CDR1 is MNHEY, CDR2 SMNVEV (reference sequence). V lost 4 bases and J lost 8; bases outside the gene matches: 17. CDR3 length equals 17 residues.

The chain combines TRBV9 with TRBJ1-2, with 7 positions matching TRBD1. There are 14 residues in the CDR3. Looked up from germline, CDR1 is SGDLS and CDR2 is YYNGEE. Trimming at V came to 3 bases and at J to 2 bases, leaving 4 bases not matched to a gene. The CDR3 DNA follows: TGTGCCAGCAGCGGAAAGACAGGGAACTATGGCTACACCTTC. Its translation: CASSGKTGNYGYTF.

This sequence joins TRBV5-8 and TRBJ2-4; TRBD2 matches at 11 bases. Germline lookup yields CDR1 SGHTS and CDR2 YDEGEE. The length of the CDR3 is 17 residues. J was trimmed by 3 bases and V by 0 bases; bases with no gene match: 5. CDR3 DNA: TGTGCCAGCAGCTTGGGACTAGCGGGGTACTTCAAAAACATTCAGTACTTC. Translation gives CASSLGLAGYFKNIQYF. Full variable domain (remainder filled in from reference TRBV5-8 and TRBJ2-4): EAGVTQSPTHLIKTRGQQATLRCSPISGHTSVYWYQQALGLGLQFLLWYDEGEERNRGNFPPRFSGRQFPNYSSELNVNALELEDSALYLCASSLGLAGYFKNIQYFGAGTRLSVL.

The V and J genes are TRBV28 and TRBJ2-7; weak D call: TRBD1 (5 bases). Germline V gene sequence: CDR1 MDHEN, CDR2 SYDVKM. The CDR3 sequence is 15 residues long. Between the trimmed V and J ends, which lost 7 bases and 2 bases, there was a span of 18 bases. The CDR3 is CASNAIRTSAYEQYF. In DNA form, the CDR3 reads TGTGCCAGCAACGCAATCCGGACATCAGCCTACGAGCAGTACTTC.

V gene TRBV2 combines with J gene TRBJ1-3, with 9 positions matching TRBD1. Germline V gene lookup returns CDR1 SNHLY and CDR2 FYNNEI. With 4 bases clipped from V and 3 bases from J, the junction kept 1 base outside the gene matches. This CDR3 region has 14 residues. CDR3 sequence: CASSGTGVGNTIYF. In DNA, the CDR3 is TGTGCCAGCAGTGGGACAGGGGTTGGAAACACCATATATTTT.

DNA for the CDR3: TGTGCCAGCAGCTCCCCGACAGGGGTAGGTGAAAAACTGTTTTTT. Translating it yields CASSSPTGVGEKLFF. The V call is TRBV5-6, the J call TRBJ1-4; TRBD1 matches 8 bases. There are 15 residues in the CDR3. Germline-derived CDR1 and CDR2 are SGHDT and YYEEEE. V lost 3 bases to trimming and J lost 7 bases; unmatched junction nucleotides: 8.

This clone was seen a few times. The CDR3 spells CASSPTGMNTEAFF. CDR3 coding DNA: TGTGCCAGCTCACCGACAGGGATGAACACTGAAGCTTTCTTT. This rearrangement joins TRBV18 to TRBJ1-1, with 7 positions matching TRBD1. This CDR3 comprises 14 residues. CDR1 and CDR2 from the germline V gene are KGHSH and LQKENI. The V segment lost 3 bases and the J segment 0 bases; nucleotides outside the gene matches: 1.

The V call is TRBV6-1, the J call TRBJ1-4, with no clear D. This CDR3 is built from 14 residues. With 6 bases removed from V and 6 bases from J, the gap between germline ends came to 14 bases. Looked up from germline, CDR1 is MNHNS and CDR2 is SASEGT. In DNA, the CDR3 is TGTGCCAGCAGGGTGCAGACAACCCATGAAAAACTGTTTTTT. Its protein is CASRVQTTHEKLFF.

V and J are TRBV6-1 and TRBJ2-7, with 13 nucleotides matching TRBD2. The CDR3 consists of 17 residues. Germline CDR1 and CDR2: MNHNS and SASEGT. After removal of 2 bases from V and 2 bases from J, the junction contained 6 bases not matched to a gene. CDR3 sequence: CASSEQMGLAGTYEQYF. DNA of the CDR3: TGTGCCAGCAGTGAACAGATGGGACTAGCGGGGACCTACGAGCAGTACTTC.

The rearrangement links TRBV2 to TRBJ1-4; D gene unclear. The CDR3 has 15 amino acids. Per the germline V gene, CDR1 is SNHLY and CDR2 is FYNNEI. V was trimmed by 4 bases and J by 8 bases, leaving 17 bases between them. The CDR3 DNA is TGTGCCAGCAGTGCTCTCTCACAGTCGTGGGAAAAACTGTTTTTT. Its translation: CASSALSQSWEKLFF.

The chain combines TRBV19 with TRBJ2-1, with 10 positions matching TRBD2. Germline V CDR1 and CDR2: LNHDA, SQIVND (reference sequence). V lost 5 bases and J lost 3; bases outside the gene matches: 10. This CDR3 has 17 residues. The DNA of the CDR3 is TGTGCCAGTAGTCGTACGAGCAGCGGGGGGGGCTACAATGAGCAGTTCTTC. It translates to CASSRTSSGGGYNEQFF.

The chain links TRBV6-5 to TRBJ1-1, with D possibly TRBD1 on 5 matching bases. CDR3 length: 13 amino acids. V was pared by 2 bases and J by 1 base, with 5 bases between. Germline-derived CDR1 and CDR2 are MNHEY and SVGAGI. The CDR3 region has the DNA TGTGCCAGCAGTTACGGACAGAACACTGAAGCTTTCTTT. Protein sequence: CASSYGQNTEAFF.

The rearrangement joins TRBV5-1 to TRBJ2-5, with TRBD1 matching 7 bases. Germline V lookup: CDR1 SGHRS, CDR2 YFSETQ. J was trimmed by 5 bases and V by 4 bases; bases with no gene match: 11. The CDR3 length is 15 residues. For the CDR3, the DNA is TGCGCCAGCAGCCCAGGCGACAGGGATGCGGAGACCCAGTACTTC. Protein: CASSPGDRDAETQYF.

CDR3 protein: CASSEQNRGRSEQYF. The CDR3, as DNA: TGTGCCAGCAGTGAACAAAACAGGGGGCGATCCGAGCAGTACTTC. The chain recombines TRBV25-1 with TRBJ2-7, with 9 positions matching TRBD1. V lost 2 bases to trimming and J lost 6 bases; unmatched junction nucleotides: 8. Germline CDR1 is MGHDK and CDR2 is SYGVNS. The CDR3 extends over 15 amino acids.

The chain joins TRBV6-1 to TRBJ2-5; the match to TRBD1 covers 9 bases. The CDR3 extends over 15 amino acids. Germline V gene lookup returns CDR1 MNHNS and CDR2 SASEGT. V lost 6 bases, J lost 0 bases, and 5 bases stayed unmatched. CDR3 DNA: TGTGCCAGCAGGCTGACAGGGGGGTACCAAGAGACCCAGTACTTC. It encodes CASRLTGGYQETQYF.

In nucleotides, the CDR3 is TGTGCCAGCAGCGCCCGATGGGGCCCCACTACCACAGATACGCAGTATTTT. It specifies CASSARWGPTTTDTQYF. The rearrangement uses TRBV9 and TRBJ2-3, with a weak D call TRBD1 (5 bases). In germline, CDR1 is SGDLS, CDR2 YYNGEE. With 3 bases removed from V and 2 bases from J, the gap between germline ends came to 19 bases. There are 17 residues in the CDR3. Variable domain in full (rest from reference TRBV9 and TRBJ2-3): DSGVTQTPKHLITATGQRVTLRCSPRSGDLSVYWYQQSLDQGLQFLIQYYNGEERAKGNILERFSAQQFPDLHSELNLSSLELGDSALYFCASSARWGPTTTDTQYFGPGTRLTVL.

The chain has TRBV30 and TRBJ2-5; D gene unclear. V gave up 0 bases and J gave up 5 bases, with 10 bases separating them. CDR3 length equals 13 residues. Per the germline V gene, CDR1 is GTSNPN and CDR2 is SVGIG (reference sequence). CDR3 sequence (DNA): TGTGCCTGGAGTGTACCGAGCAGGGAGACCCAGTACTTC. It encodes CAWSVPSRETQYF.

The gene calls are TRBV6-1 and TRBJ1-5; no definite D call. Between the trimmed V and J ends, which lost 6 bases and 7 bases, there was a span of 13 bases. CDR3 length: 13 residues. Germline-derived CDR1 and CDR2 are MNHNS and SASEGT. CDR3 DNA: TGTGCCAGCAGGGCGGATCCGATCCAGCCCCAGCATTTT. It is translated as CASRADPIQPQHF.

The sample holds one count of this clone. The chain combines TRBV27 with TRBJ2-7, with D possibly being TRBD1 (5 bases). Trimming removed 5 bases from V and 3 bases from J, with 11 bases in between. CDR1 is MNHEY and CDR2 is SMNVEV in the germline V gene (reference sequence). The CDR3 runs 13 residues. CDR3 loop: CASSTPGRYEQYF. CDR3 coding DNA: TGTGCCAGCAGTACCCCAGGGCGCTACGAGCAGTACTTC.